This TCR beta chain stems from a study of T cells in Graves' hyperthyroidism and ophthalmopathy. There are 15 residues in the CDR3. The J segment lost 2 bases and the V segment lost 8 bases, leaving 11 bases of the junction unmatched. Germline assignment: CDR1 MNHEY and CDR2 SMNVEV (reference sequence). No progression to ophthalmopathy during 18 months of follow-up defined stable disease. Diagnosing involved the use of clinical symptoms, serum thyroxine and TRAb, thyroid ultrasound and orbital computed tomography. TCR beta CDR3 region amplification was performed from RNA transcripts. TCR CDR3 regions were first amplified by RT-PCR with HTBI primers. TCRdb re-analysed the multiplex PCR reads in MiXCR, keeping a single row per CDR3 protein. The table has approximately 480,000 distinct CDR3 sequences, roughly 20% seen once. The table lists this clonotype with many counts.

The sequence was collected from a man younger than 35 with Graves' hyperthyroidism. This chain connects TRBV27 to TRBJ2-5, with 7 bases that match TRBD1. The sample consisted of blood. The CDR3, as DNA: TGTGCCAGCCACCCCTGGGACAGTAGACAAGAGACCCAGTACTTC. This translates into CASHPWDSRQETQYF.